These 28 T cell receptor beta chains share one sample of origin, sequenced in a study of cytomegalovirus exposure and HLA in healthy donors. PCR involved 60 Vbeta and 13 Jbeta primers. Clones were read by immunoSEQ multiplex PCR, and TCRdb kept only the in-frame ones, dropping some. In the table there are about 110,000 clones, around 80% of which are singletons. Material for sequencing was PBMCs. The receptors originated from a man aged 25-45 years in good health and CMV-seronegative.

This clone was recorded only once. This chain joins TRBV4-1 and TRBJ2-7, with a weak D call TRBD2 (6 bases). Germline CDR1 MGHRA, CDR2 YSYEKL. The CDR3 totals 15 residues. Trimming removed 2 bases at V and 4 bases at J, with 15 bases between. The CDR3 reads CASSQRLAETYEQYF. In nucleotides, the CDR3 is TGCGCCAGCAGCCAAAGATTAGCGGAAACTTACGAGCAGTACTTC.

Details on this clone: The same CDR3 can be traced to other DNA sequences in this sample. The chain has TRBV5-1 and TRBJ2-7, with a possible D match to TRBD1 (5 bases). This CDR3 comprises 14 residues. Per germline, CDR1 SGHRS and CDR2 YFSETQ. V was shortened by 4 bases and J by 3 bases, with 14 bases between the two germline ends. The CDR3 DNA reads TGCGCCAGCAGCCTGTTCTCACAGGACTACGAGCAGTACTTC. It is translated as CASSLFSQDYEQYF. Full variable domain (rest looked up from reference TRBV5-1 and TRBJ2-7): KAGVTQTPRYLIKTRGQQVTLSCSPISGHRSVSWYQQTPGQGLQFLFEYFSETQRNKGNFPGRFSGRQFSNSRSEMNVSTLELGDSALYLCASSLFSQDYEQYFGPGTRLTVT.

This clone was found once. The chain links TRBV29-1 to TRBJ2-7, with a possible D match to TRBD2 (5 bases). The V gene lost 6 bases and the J gene lost 5 bases, with 14 bases spanning the gap. This CDR3 is 12 amino acids long. In germline, CDR1 is SQVTM, CDR2 ANQGSEA. The CDR3 coding sequence is TGCAGCGTGAGGGCCCCTGTGAACGAGCAGTACTTC. Residues: CSVRAPVNEQYF.

The V call is TRBV5-4, the J call TRBJ2-3, with D possibly being TRBD2 (5 bases). The V end lost 0 bases, the J end lost 4 bases, and 12 bases lay between the germline ends. The germline V gene has CDR1 SGHNT and CDR2 YYREEE (reference sequence). The CDR3 loop spans 15 amino acids. CDR3 sequence (DNA): TGTGCCAGCAGCTTGGCCGGGCTAGCCGCAGATACGCAGTATTTT. Its protein is CASSLAGLAADTQYF.

V and J are TRBV9 and TRBJ2-6; tentative D call: TRBD1 (6 bases). The length of the CDR3 is 17 residues. Germline values: CDR1 SGDLS, CDR2 YYNGEE. The V gene lost 4 bases and the J gene lost 0 bases, with 14 bases spanning the gap. The CDR3 reads CASSREGVGSGANVLTF. CDR3 DNA: TGTGCCAGCAGCAGAGAGGGGGTGGGCTCTGGGGCCAACGTCCTGACTTTC.

The rearrangement uses TRBV7-8 and TRBJ2-2; D perhaps matches TRBD1 (6 bases). The CDR3 totals 14 residues. Germline-derived CDR1 and CDR2 are SGHVS and FQNEAQ. The V gene lost 5 bases and the J gene lost 9 bases, with 16 bases spanning the gap. The CDR3 spells CASSPSQGPRELFF. CDR3 coding DNA: TGTGCCAGCAGCCCGTCGCAGGGGCCGAGGGAGCTGTTTTTT.

The rearrangement joins TRBV6-5 to TRBJ2-1, with 12 bases that match TRBD2. The ends lost 6 bases at V and 7 bases at J; junction bases unmatched: 7. CDR1 and CDR2 from the germline V gene are MNHEY and SVGAGI. The CDR3 sequence is 15 residues long. CDR3 sequence: CASRKRLAGANEQFF. CDR3 DNA: TGTGCCAGCAGAAAAAGACTAGCGGGGGCAAATGAGCAGTTCTTC.

V and J are TRBV12-5 and TRBJ1-4; a weak D match, TRBD1 (6 bases). The CDR3 sequence is 13 residues long. V lost 8 bases and J 6 bases, leaving 13 bases between the germline ends. Germline V CDR1 and CDR2: LGHNT, FRNRAP. CDR3 protein: CASNRDMDEKLFF. The CDR3 DNA reads as TGTGCTAGTAACAGGGATATGGATGAAAAACTGTTTTTT.

This clone was recorded only once. Germline is not matched at one junction end, which may reflect a read error. This chain uses TRBV20-1 with TRBJ1-2; D may be TRBD1 (5 bases). The CDR3 loop spans 8 amino acids. CDR1 DFQATT and CDR2 SNEGSKA come from the germline V gene (reference sequence). CDR3 coding DNA: TGCAGTGCCGGGGGGACTCACTTC. Its protein is CSAGGTHF.

The chain couples TRBV6-5 to TRBJ1-3; TRBD1 might be the D (5 bases). The CDR3 extends over 14 amino acids. Trimming took off 0 bases at V and 8 bases at J, with 11 bases between the two ends. CDR1 and CDR2 (germline): MNHEY, SVGAGI. This CDR3 is CASSYSEGLDTIYF. CDR3 in DNA: TGTGCCAGCAGTTACTCGGAGGGGTTGGACACCATATATTTT.

V usage is TRBV7-9 and J usage is TRBJ2-1; 10 positions agree with TRBD2. The CDR3 sequence is 14 residues long. J gave up 7 bases and V 5 bases, and 5 bases lay outside the gene matches. Germline assignment: CDR1 SEHNR and CDR2 FQNEAQ (reference sequence). CDR3 sequence (DNA): TGTGCCAGCAGCCTTAGCGGGGGGAGAAATGAGCAGTTCTTC. This translates into CASSLSGGRNEQFF.

The chain combines TRBV5-1 with TRBJ1-2; D may be TRBD1 (6 bases). The germline V and J ends were trimmed by 0 bases and 10 bases, with 22 bases remaining between them. The germline V gene encodes CDR1 SGHRS and CDR2 YFSETQ. The CDR3 consists of 16 residues. CDR3 DNA sequence: TGCGCCAGCAGCTTGGTCCCTCGGGGAGGGGGAATTAACTACACCTTC. Its translation: CASSLVPRGGGINYTF.

This clone was seen more than once but under ten times. The CDR3: CASSGMAGGKETQYF. The CDR3 DNA follows: TGTGCCAGCAGTGGTATGGCGGGAGGGAAGGAGACCCAGTACTTC. The gene calls are TRBV6-1 and TRBJ2-5, with 9 bases identical to TRBD2. Trimming removed 4 bases from V and 5 bases from J; junction bases left unmatched: 8. The CDR3 runs 15 residues. From germline, CDR1 is MNHNS and CDR2 SASEGT.

This clone was detected only once. This sequence joins TRBV28 and TRBJ2-7, with 7 nucleotides matching TRBD2. CDR3 size: 16 residues. V trimming: 4 bases; J trimming: 0 bases; junction bases outside the gene matches: 9. In germline, CDR1 is MDHEN, CDR2 SYDVKM. In nucleotides, the CDR3 is TGTGCCAGCAGTTCGCCCCGGACTAGGAGCTCCTACGAGCAGTACTTC. Translating it yields CASSSPRTRSSYEQYF.

This clone was counted once. J is TRBJ2-3 and V is TRBV2; possible D gene TRBD2, 5 bases. Germline-derived CDR1 and CDR2 are SNHLY and FYNNEI. This CDR3 has 13 residues. V was trimmed by 5 bases and J by 2 bases, leaving 8 bases between them. The CDR3 sequence: CASSTDYTDTQYF. The CDR3 DNA sequence: TGTGCCAGCAGTACTGACTACACAGATACGCAGTATTTT.

The rearrangement links TRBV7-9 to TRBJ1-1, with a tentative D call TRBD1 (6 bases). V shed 0 bases and J shed 7 bases, with 15 bases lying between them. CDR1 SEHNR and CDR2 FQNEAQ come from the germline V gene (reference sequence). This CDR3 region has 15 residues. This CDR3 reads CASSLASPTGHEAFF. The CDR3 DNA is TGTGCCAGCAGCTTAGCGTCCCCGACAGGTCATGAAGCTTTCTTT.

The chain couples TRBV25-1 to TRBJ2-7; perhaps TRBD2 as D (7 bases). This CDR3 has 12 residues. Germline-derived CDR1 and CDR2 are MGHDK and SYGVNS. V was clipped by 7 bases and J by 5 bases, with 12 bases between them. The CDR3 sequence is CASNGGPDEQYF. The DNA of the CDR3 is TGTGCCAGCAACGGGGGGCCTGACGAGCAGTACTTC.

V usage is TRBV15 and J usage is TRBJ1-1, with D perhaps TRBD1 (5 bases). This CDR3 comprises 16 residues. Germline CDR1 LNHNV, CDR2 YYDKDF (reference sequence). V lost 1 base and J 0 bases, leaving 12 bases between the germline ends. The CDR3: CATSRALQGMNTEAFF. The CDR3 nucleotides are TGTGCCACCAGCAGAGCCCTCCAGGGAATGAACACTGAAGCTTTCTTT.

This chain connects TRBV27 to TRBJ2-3; D might be TRBD2 (6 bases). This CDR3 is 18 amino acids long. In germline, CDR1 is MNHEY, CDR2 SMNVEV (reference sequence). The ends were cut back, 0 bases at V and 1 base at J, with 17 bases in the middle. The CDR3 loop is CASSLSMGLQAGTDTQYF. CDR3 bases: TGTGCCAGCAGTTTATCGATGGGACTCCAGGCAGGCACAGATACGCAGTATTTT.

The rearrangement joins TRBV7-2 to TRBJ2-3; 13 nucleotides line up with TRBD2. The CDR3 length is 14 residues. The V segment lost 4 bases and the J segment 11 bases; nucleotides outside the gene matches: 6. The germline CDR1 and CDR2 sequences are SGHTA and FQGNSA. In DNA, the CDR3 is TGTGCCAGCAGCTCAGGACTAGCGGGAGTCGTGCAGTATTTT. It yields the protein CASSSGLAGVVQYF.

This clone appeared a few times. Within the sample, other DNA sequences also encode this same CDR3. The rearrangement uses TRBV6-4 and TRBJ2-2, with a weak D call TRBD1 (6 bases). CDR1 is MRHNA and CDR2 is SNTAGT in the germline V gene. The germline V and J ends were trimmed by 4 bases and 3 bases, with 6 bases remaining between them. This CDR3 comprises 13 residues. The CDR3 region has the DNA TGTGCCAGCAGTGCAGGGGACACCGGGGAGCTGTTTTTT. Translating gives CASSAGDTGELFF.

The gene calls are TRBV4-2 and TRBJ2-7; 7 nucleotides line up with TRBD1. J lost 2 bases, V lost 4 bases, and 8 bases had no gene match. Germline-derived CDR1 and CDR2 are LGHNA and YNFKEQ. The CDR3 loop spans 15 amino acids. CDR3 loop: CASSPTTGQTYEQYF. The CDR3, as DNA: TGTGCCAGCAGCCCAACTACGGGACAGACCTACGAGCAGTACTTC.

V usage is TRBV6-5 and J usage is TRBJ1-3; 8 bases match TRBD1. CDR1 and CDR2 from the germline V gene are MNHEY and SVGAGI. The CDR3 covers 15 residues. With V trimmed by 2 bases and J by 4 bases, 4 bases remained unmatched. CDR3 nucleotide sequence: TGTGCCAGCAGTTACACGCAGGGGGCAGGAAACACCATATATTTT. It codes for CASSYTQGAGNTIYF.

The gene calls are TRBV5-1 and TRBJ1-3; D unclear. The CDR3 is 16 residues long. Germline CDR1 is SGHRS and CDR2 is YFSETQ. Trimming pared 0 bases from V and 2 bases from J, leaving 12 bases between. The CDR3: CASSLAGLLTGNTIYF. CDR3 coding DNA: TGCGCCAGCAGCTTGGCTGGGCTGCTCACTGGAAACACCATATATTTT.

The J gene is TRBJ1-1, the V gene TRBV5-1; 8 bases are shared with TRBD1. The junction had 8 bases not matched to a gene; V was cut back by 4 bases and J by 6 bases. This CDR3 spans 14 amino acids. Germline V gives CDR1 SGHRS, CDR2 YFSETQ. The CDR3 DNA sequence: TGCGCCAGCAGCATGGGACAGGAAGGGGCTGAAGCTTTCTTT. Translation: CASSMGQEGAEAFF.

This clone was detected only a few times. This chain links TRBV7-2 with TRBJ2-3; 7 nucleotides agree with TRBD2. V shed 2 bases and J 4 bases; nucleotides not matched to a gene: 0. The CDR3 contains 13 residues. Germline loops: CDR1 SGHTA, CDR2 FQGNSA. CDR3 in amino acids: CASSLSGADTQYF. In DNA, the CDR3 is TGTGCCAGCAGCTTAAGCGGGGCAGATACGCAGTATTTT.

This clone has a handful of counts. The V call is TRBV2, the J call TRBJ2-7; TRBD1 is a possible D gene (5 bases). V dropped 6 bases and J dropped 3 bases, with 9 bases sitting between them. Germline V gene lookup returns CDR1 SNHLY and CDR2 FYNNEI. CDR3 size: 12 residues. The CDR3 coding sequence is TGTGCCAGCAGGACAGATCTCTACGAGCAGTACTTC. Amino acid sequence: CASRTDLYEQYF. Full variable domain (remainder filled in from reference TRBV2 and TRBJ2-7): EPEVTQTPSHQVTQMGQEVILRCVPISNHLYFYWYRQILGQKVEFLVSFYNNEISEKSEIFDDQFSVERPDGSNFTLKIRSTKLEDSAMYFCASRTDLYEQYFGPGTRLTVT.

In its sample, this clone was seen once. The chain employs TRBV5-4 and TRBJ2-7; 15 bases map to TRBD2. V lost 4 bases and J lost 6; bases outside the gene matches: 5. CDR1 is SGHNT, CDR2 YYREEE, per germline (reference sequence). The CDR3 consists of 15 residues. For the CDR3, the DNA is TGTGCCAGCAGCCCAGGACTAGCGGGGGGGCGCGAGCAGTACTTC. This codes for CASSPGLAGGREQYF. The variable domain in full, completed from reference TRBV5-4 and TRBJ2-7, reads ETGVTQSPTHLIKTRGQQVTLRCSSQSGHNTVSWYQQALGQGPQFIFQYYREEENGRGNFPPRFSGLQFPNYSSELNVNALELDDSALYLCASSPGLAGGREQYFGPGTRLTVT.